This is a list of T cell receptor beta chains from one sample in a study of blood T cell repertoires in COVID-19. TCRdb keeps only in-frame clones here, not all; method: immunoSEQ multiplex PCR. The repertoire includes 250,000 or so clones, 85% to 90% of them detected once, and over 1.2% sits in the top ten. Sequenced: peripheral blood. The receptors originated from a woman between 40 and 50 years old who had recovered from COVID-19. CDR3s include the opening cysteine and the closing phenylalanine or tryptophan. Fields, in order: clone size, J gene, V gene, D gene, CDR3 length, CDR3 protein, CDR3 DNA. A D gene is named only where the DNA matches it firmly. A row's size may be missing; if present it is once, few, many or a size class.

abundance: NA; j_gene: TRBJ1-4; v_gene: TRBV10-1; d_gene: NA; len: 13; CDR3aa: CASSQAVQGKLFF; CDR3nt: TGCGCCAGCAGTCAGGCCGTCCAGGGAAAACTGTTTTTT
abundance: NA; j_gene: TRBJ2-1; v_gene: TRBV10-3; d_gene: TRBD2; len: 15; CDR3aa: CAISPTSGGYNEQFF; CDR3nt: TGTGCCATCTCCCCGACTAGCGGTGGATACAATGAGCAGTTCTTC
abundance: NA; j_gene: TRBJ2-3; v_gene: TRBV12-3/TRBV12-4; d_gene: NA; len: 13; CDR3aa: CASSLERTDTQYF; CDR3nt: TGTGCCAGCAGTTTAGAGAGGACAGATACGCAGTATTTT
abundance: NA; j_gene: TRBJ2-1; v_gene: TRBV7-9; d_gene: NA; len: 17; CDR3aa: CASSPLWGGGQYNEQFF; CDR3nt: TGTGCCAGCAGCCCTCTATGGGGCGGGGGCCAATACAATGAGCAGTTCTTC
abundance: NA; j_gene: TRBJ2-7; v_gene: TRBV5-1; d_gene: TRBD1; len: 14; CDR3aa: CASSSTGNGDEQYF; CDR3nt: TGCGCCAGCAGCTCGACAGGGAATGGGGACGAGCAGTACTTC
abundance: NA; j_gene: TRBJ2-7; v_gene: TRBV2; d_gene: NA; len: 14; CDR3aa: CAADKGGRTYEQYF; CDR3nt: TGTGCTGCGGATAAGGGGGGGAGAACCTACGAGCAGTACTTC
abundance: NA; j_gene: TRBJ1-6; v_gene: TRBV18; d_gene: TRBD1; len: 17; CDR3aa: CASSPQYRGAYNSPLHF; CDR3nt: TGTGCCAGCTCACCACAATACAGGGGAGCGTATAATTCACCCCTCCACTTT
abundance: NA; j_gene: TRBJ2-5; v_gene: TRBV7-9; d_gene: TRBD1; len: 14; CDR3aa: CASSLRQGEETQYF; CDR3nt: TGTGCCAGCAGCTTACGACAGGGTGAGGAGACCCAGTACTTC
abundance: NA; j_gene: TRBJ2-5; v_gene: TRBV7-9; d_gene: NA; len: 12; CDR3aa: CASSPPGETQYF; CDR3nt: TGTGCCAGCAGCCCCCCGGGGGAGACCCAGTACTTC
abundance: few; j_gene: TRBJ1-2; v_gene: TRBV29-1; d_gene: NA; len: 10; CDR3aa: CSVGNYGYTF; CDR3nt: TGCAGCGTCGGTAACTATGGCTACACCTTC
abundance: NA; j_gene: TRBJ2-2; v_gene: TRBV7-9; d_gene: NA; len: 14; CDR3aa: CASSLRGITGELFF; CDR3nt: TGTGCCAGCAGCTTAAGAGGGATCACCGGGGAGCTGTTTTTT
abundance: NA; j_gene: TRBJ1-1; v_gene: TRBV6-5; d_gene: NA; len: 11; CDR3aa: CASSEGVVAFF; CDR3nt: TGTGCCAGCTCGGAGGGAGTCGTCGCTTTCTTT
abundance: NA; j_gene: TRBJ1-2; v_gene: TRBV7-2; d_gene: NA; len: 15; CDR3aa: CASSPRTYSNYGYTF; CDR3nt: TGTGCCAGCAGCCCCAGGACTTACTCTAACTATGGCTACACCTTC
abundance: NA; j_gene: TRBJ2-2; v_gene: TRBV4-2; d_gene: NA; len: 18; CDR3aa: CASSQEFRQGGNTGELFF; CDR3nt: TGTGCCAGCAGCCAAGAGTTCAGGCAGGGGGGTAACACCGGGGAGCTGTTTTTT
abundance: NA; j_gene: TRBJ2-2; v_gene: TRBV11-2; d_gene: TRBD2; len: 15; CDR3aa: CASSPRLALTGELFF; CDR3nt: TGTGCCAGCAGCCCAAGACTAGCATTAACCGGGGAGCTGTTTTTT
abundance: NA; j_gene: TRBJ1-1; v_gene: TRBV30; d_gene: TRBD1; len: 15; CDR3aa: CAWSVPGQGITEAFF; CDR3nt: TGTGCCTGGAGTGTACCGGGACAGGGTATCACTGAAGCTTTCTTT
abundance: NA; j_gene: TRBJ2-1; v_gene: TRBV9; d_gene: TRBD2; len: 14; CDR3aa: CASSLRGLANEQFF; CDR3nt: TGTGCCAGCAGCCTGCGGGGACTAGCGAATGAGCAGTTCTTC
abundance: NA; j_gene: TRBJ1-6; v_gene: TRBV2; d_gene: NA; len: 15; CDR3aa: CASTTSRVGNSPLHF; CDR3nt: TGTGCCAGCACAACGTCCAGGGTCGGGAATTCACCCCTCCACTTT
abundance: NA; j_gene: TRBJ1-4; v_gene: TRBV5-4; d_gene: NA; len: 14; CDR3aa: CASSLGGDNEKLFF; CDR3nt: TGTGCCAGCAGCTTGGGGGGGGACAATGAAAAACTGTTTTTT
abundance: NA; j_gene: TRBJ1-5; v_gene: TRBV5-1; d_gene: NA; len: 14; CDR3aa: CASSPGPSNQPQHF; CDR3nt: TGCGCCAGCAGCCCTGGCCCTAGCAATCAGCCCCAGCATTTT
abundance: NA; j_gene: TRBJ1-4; v_gene: TRBV5-6; d_gene: NA; len: 14; CDR3aa: CASSPQASNEKLFF; CDR3nt: TGTGCCAGCAGCCCACAGGCGTCTAATGAAAAACTGTTTTTT
abundance: NA; j_gene: TRBJ1-2; v_gene: TRBV9; d_gene: NA; len: 13; CDR3aa: CASSVGQNYGYTF; CDR3nt: TGTGCCAGCAGCGTAGGTCAGAACTATGGCTACACCTTC
abundance: NA; j_gene: TRBJ2-6; v_gene: TRBV4-3; d_gene: NA; len: 19; CDR3aa: CASSQAQAPRQSGANVLTF; CDR3nt: TGCGCCAGCAGCCAAGCCCAGGCCCCCCGACAATCTGGGGCCAACGTCCTGACTTTC
abundance: once; j_gene: TRBJ1-2; v_gene: TRBV3-1/TRBV3-2; d_gene: TRBD1; len: 14; CDR3aa: CASRGTGVNYGYTF; CDR3nt: TGTGCCAGCAGGGGGACAGGGGTTAACTATGGCTACACCTTC
abundance: NA; j_gene: TRBJ2-3; v_gene: TRBV11-3; d_gene: TRBD1; len: 14; CDR3aa: CASSPTGGTDTQYF; CDR3nt: TGTGCCAGCAGCCCGACAGGGGGCACAGATACGCAGTATTTT
abundance: NA; j_gene: TRBJ1-1; v_gene: TRBV5-1; d_gene: TRBD1; len: 14; CDR3aa: CASSPRTGVTEAFF; CDR3nt: TGCGCCAGCAGCCCCAGGACAGGGGTAACTGAAGCTTTCTTT
abundance: NA; j_gene: TRBJ2-4; v_gene: TRBV19; d_gene: NA; len: 22; CDR3aa: CASRAQGREAPIPLLAKNIQYF; CDR3nt: TGTGCCAGTAGGGCCCAGGGGCGCGAGGCCCCAATCCCCCTTCTAGCCAAAAACATTCAGTACTTC
abundance: NA; j_gene: TRBJ2-3; v_gene: TRBV3-1/TRBV3-2; d_gene: TRBD2; len: 14; CDR3aa: CASSERGGGDTQYF; CDR3nt: TGTGCCAGCAGTGAGCGGGGGGGAGGGGATACGCAGTATTTT
abundance: few; j_gene: TRBJ2-2; v_gene: TRBV6-5; d_gene: NA; len: 15; CDR3aa: CASSHLQGGTGELFF; CDR3nt: TGTGCCAGCAGCCACCTACAGGGAGGGACCGGGGAGCTGTTTTTT
abundance: NA; j_gene: TRBJ1-3; v_gene: TRBV6-1; d_gene: NA; len: 17; CDR3aa: CASSEALQGFYGNTIYF; CDR3nt: TGTGCCAGCAGTGAAGCGCTTCAGGGATTTTACGGAAACACCATATATTTT
abundance: NA; j_gene: TRBJ1-3; v_gene: TRBV5-4; d_gene: NA; len: 14; CDR3aa: CASSQQSSGNTIYF; CDR3nt: TGTGCCAGCAGCCAACAGAGCTCTGGAAACACCATATATTTT
abundance: NA; j_gene: TRBJ1-2; v_gene: TRBV10-3; d_gene: NA; len: 14; CDR3aa: CAIKDRSEIYGYTF; CDR3nt: TGTGCCATCAAAGACAGGTCGGAAATATATGGCTACACCTTC
abundance: NA; j_gene: TRBJ1-1; v_gene: TRBV2; d_gene: TRBD1; len: 12; CDR3aa: CASRTGQIEAFF; CDR3nt: TGTGCCAGCAGGACGGGACAGATTGAAGCTTTCTTT
abundance: NA; j_gene: TRBJ2-4; v_gene: TRBV19; d_gene: TRBD2; len: 16; CDR3aa: CASSIAGEGRENIQYF; CDR3nt: TGTGCCAGTAGTATAGCGGGGGAGGGCAGGGAAAACATTCAGTACTTC
abundance: NA; j_gene: TRBJ1-1; v_gene: TRBV7-8; d_gene: NA; len: 15; CDR3aa: CASSLGVEGDTEAFF; CDR3nt: TGTGCCAGCAGCTTAGGTGTTGAGGGAGACACTGAAGCTTTCTTT
abundance: NA; j_gene: TRBJ1-5; v_gene: TRBV7-9; d_gene: TRBD1; len: 15; CDR3aa: CASSLGQYSNQPQHF; CDR3nt: TGTGCCAGCAGCTTGGGACAGTACAGCAATCAGCCCCAGCATTTT
abundance: NA; j_gene: TRBJ2-2; v_gene: TRBV19; d_gene: TRBD1; len: 15; CDR3aa: CASRSQGANTGELFF; CDR3nt: TGTGCCAGCCGCTCACAGGGGGCGAACACCGGGGAGCTGTTTTTT
abundance: NA; j_gene: TRBJ1-5; v_gene: TRBV28; d_gene: NA; len: 12; CDR3aa: CASSSWPQPQHF; CDR3nt: TGTGCCAGCAGTTCCTGGCCCCAGCCCCAGCATTTT
abundance: NA; j_gene: TRBJ1-2; v_gene: TRBV12-3/TRBV12-4; d_gene: NA; len: 13; CDR3aa: CASSKGQIYGYTF; CDR3nt: TGTGCCAGCAGCAAAGGACAGATCTATGGCTACACCTTC
abundance: NA; j_gene: TRBJ1-5; v_gene: TRBV18; d_gene: TRBD1; len: 16; CDR3aa: CASSPTTGGNNQPQHF; CDR3nt: TGTGCCAGCTCACCAACGACAGGGGGCAACAATCAGCCCCAGCATTTT
abundance: NA; j_gene: TRBJ2-5; v_gene: TRBV11-3; d_gene: NA; len: 16; CDR3aa: CASSQRQFGSQETQYF; CDR3nt: TGTGCCAGCAGCCAGCGACAGTTCGGCTCTCAAGAGACCCAGTACTTC